This T cell receptor (beta chain) was observed in a study of beta chain features in type 1 diabetes. The whole isolated RNA underwent reverse transcription, so sequencing captured expressed TCRB transcripts. About 3.7 million reads, on average, came from each naive, central memory and regulatory T cell sample. Profiling relied on immunoSEQ multiplex PCR, and the TCRdb table lists in-frame clones only, not all of them. The sample shows 900,000 or so clones, 17% of them seen only once. Study-level points and caveats: When VDJ junctions were examined, type 1 diabetes patients showed fewer insertions and more deletions. Compared with healthy donors, patients appeared to share more similar naive, central memory and regulatory TCRB repertoires.

Via CD45RO/CCR7/CD25/CD127/CD95/CD27, cells of the CD4+ naive, central memory, regulatory and stem cell-like memory subsets were sorted. Turning to this clone: Its antigen is not known.

This CDR3 comprises 13 residues. V was pared by 3 bases and J by 4 bases, with 10 bases between. CDR1 and CDR2 (germline): LNHDA, SQIVND (reference sequence). This sequence originates from a woman younger than 35 in good health. The sample was naive CD4+ T cells from blood. The V call is TRBV19, the J call TRBJ2-7; TRBD1 is a possible D gene (5 bases). The CDR3 DNA reads as TGTGCCAGTAGTATGAGGACAAAATACGAGCAGTACTTC. Translating it yields CASSMRTKYEQYF.